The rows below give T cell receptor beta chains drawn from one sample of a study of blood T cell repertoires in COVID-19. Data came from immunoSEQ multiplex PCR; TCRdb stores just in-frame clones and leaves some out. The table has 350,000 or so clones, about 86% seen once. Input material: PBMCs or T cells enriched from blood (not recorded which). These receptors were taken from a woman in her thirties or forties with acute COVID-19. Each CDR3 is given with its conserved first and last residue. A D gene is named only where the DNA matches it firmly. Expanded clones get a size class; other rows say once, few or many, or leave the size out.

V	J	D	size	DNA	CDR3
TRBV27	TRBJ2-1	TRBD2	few	TGTGCCAGCAGTCGATCCGGGCCGGGAGGGTATTCCAATGAGCAGTTCTTC	CASSRSGPGGYSNEQFF
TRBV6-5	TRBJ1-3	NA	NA	TGTGCCAGCACCAACGACCCCTATCGACTGTATTTT	CASTNDPYRLYF
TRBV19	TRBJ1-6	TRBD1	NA	TGTGCCAGTAGCCATCGACAGGGGACCGTTGGCTATAATTCACCCCTCCACTTT	CASSHRQGTVGYNSPLHF
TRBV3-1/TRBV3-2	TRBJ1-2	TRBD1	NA	TGTGCCAGCAGCCTGGCGGGAGGGGGCCCTTCTAACTATGGCTACACCTTC	CASSLAGGGPSNYGYTF
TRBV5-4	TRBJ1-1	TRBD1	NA	TGTGCCAGCAGCTTGGGTGGGACAGGGCGGACTGAAGCTTTCTTT	CASSLGGTGRTEAFF
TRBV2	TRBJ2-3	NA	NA	TGTGCCGGTTTAGGTCCCGGGAAGAGTGGCACAGATACGCAGTATTTT	CAGLGPGKSGTDTQYF
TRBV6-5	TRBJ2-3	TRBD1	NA	TGTGCCAGCACCAACGATGGACAGGTCACAGATACGCAGTATTTT	CASTNDGQVTDTQYF
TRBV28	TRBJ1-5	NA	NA	TGTGCCAGCAGTTATCAAAACAGGGTCAGCAATCAGCCCCAGCATTTT	CASSYQNRVSNQPQHF
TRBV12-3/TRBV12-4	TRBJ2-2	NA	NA	TGTGCCAGTAACCGAGCCCTTGAGCTGTTTTTT	CASNRALELFF
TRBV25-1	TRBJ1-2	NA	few	TGTGCCAGCAGTGAGAATTTAGTCGGTGGCTACACCTTC	CASSENLVGGYTF
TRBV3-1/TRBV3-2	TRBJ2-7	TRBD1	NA	TGTGCCAGCAGCCATGGACAGGGGGCTTACGAGCAGTACTTC	CASSHGQGAYEQYF
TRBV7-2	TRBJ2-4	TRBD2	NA	TGTGCCAGCAGCTGGGGAGGGAACTCCGGATTCTTCTTC	CASSWGGNSGFFF
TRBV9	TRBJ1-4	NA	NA	TGTGCCAGCAGCCCCCGCGGGGCTCTGGATGAAAAACTGTTTTTT	CASSPRGALDEKLFF
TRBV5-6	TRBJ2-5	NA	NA	TGTGCCAGCAGCTCCCGTCCCTTCAGGGGATCGGCAGAGACCCAATACTTC	CASSSRPFRGSAETQYF
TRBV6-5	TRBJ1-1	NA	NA	TGTGCCAGCAGTTACTCCTCTGAAGCTTTCTTT	CASSYSSEAFF
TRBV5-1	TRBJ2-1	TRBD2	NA	TGCGCCAGCAGCTTGATGACTAGCGGGAGCTACAATGAGCAGTTCTTC	CASSLMTSGSYNEQFF
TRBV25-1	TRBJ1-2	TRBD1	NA	TGTGCCAGCAGTGAACCGGGACAGGGGGCAGTCTATGGCTACACCTTC	CASSEPGQGAVYGYTF
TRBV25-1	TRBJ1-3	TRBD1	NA	TGTGCCAGCAGTGAATTCAGGGGGAACTCTGGAAACACCATATATTTT	CASSEFRGNSGNTIYF